The rows below give T cell receptor beta chains drawn from one sample of a study of blood T cells in healthy people across ages. From the 5' RACE reads, TCRdb called clonotypes with MiXCR, one entry per CDR3 protein. The sample has around 1,800,000 distinct CDR3 sequences; about 39% are singletons. Sequenced sample: blood. The receptors were gathered from a human donor in good health. Each CDR3 is given with its conserved first and last residue. A D gene is named only where the DNA matches it firmly. Size is stated for part of the rows, as once, few or many counts, or as a class when the clone is expanded.

cdr3_length j_call d_call v_call clone_size cdr3_nt cdr3_aa
13 TRBJ1-2 - TRBV20-1 few TGCAGTGCTAGAGGGACAGCGGACTATGGCTACACCTTC CSARGTADYGYTF
13 TRBJ2-3 - TRBV6-1 - TGTGCCAGCATGAAATTGCCTATGGATACGCAGTATTTT CASMKLPMDTQYF
11 TRBJ2-5 - TRBV29-1 many TGCAGCGGGGGTGATGCGGGAACCCAGTACTTC CSGGDAGTQYF
15 TRBJ2-7 - TRBV29-1 few TGCAGCGTTGCGGAGGGGACGGGGAGCTCCTACGAGCAGTACTTC CSVAEGTGSSYEQYF
11 TRBJ2-5 - TRBV12-5 - TGTGCTAGTGATGAGGGAGGCACCCAGTACTTC CASDEGGTQYF
15 TRBJ2-1 - TRBV18 - TGTGCCAGCTCACCGGCGGGACATGGTCTTAATGAGCAGTTCTTC CASSPAGHGLNEQFF
13 TRBJ1-1 - TRBV12-3/TRBV12-4 - TGTGCCAGCGGTCTTTCTAGGGGCACTGAAGCTTTCTTT CASGLSRGTEAFF
15 TRBJ1-2 TRBD1 TRBV7-2 few TGTGCCAGCTATCTTGGAGGGACAGGGCTTCATGGCTACACCTTC CASYLGGTGLHGYTF
12 TRBJ1-1 - TRBV28 - TGTGCCAGCACACTATTCCCCCGCGAAGCTTTCTTT CASTLFPREAFF
12 TRBJ2-7 TRBD2 TRBV12-3/TRBV12-4 many TGTGCCACCCGGGGGGTGTCCTACGAGCAGTACTTC CATRGVSYEQYF
15 TRBJ2-1 - TRBV6-6 - TGTGCCAGCACCCTAGGGCGGGTTGATCAGAATGAGCAGTTCTTC CASTLGRVDQNEQFF
14 TRBJ1-6 - TRBV6-1 few TGTGCCAGCAATAGGGGAGGCTATAATTCACCCCTCCACTTT CASNRGGYNSPLHF
13 TRBJ1-2 TRBD1 TRBV9 many TGTGCCAGCAGCTTTGACAGGGGGTATGGCTACACCTTC CASSFDRGYGYTF
14 TRBJ2-7 - TRBV20-1 few TGCAGTGCCAGAAGATACGGAGGGGAGTACGAGCAGTACTTC CSARRYGGEYEQYF
11 TRBJ2-3 - TRBV29-1 - TGCAGCGTTGAAACTAGCGATACGCAGTATTTT CSVETSDTQYF
13 TRBJ2-7 - TRBV19 - TGTGCCGGTAGTATAGGGGGGCTATACGAGCAGTACTTC CAGSIGGLYEQYF
13 TRBJ1-2 TRBD1 TRBV6-6 - TGTGCCAGCAGTCAGGGGACAGTCTATGGCTACACCTTC CASSQGTVYGYTF
14 TRBJ2-7 - TRBV3-1 once TGTGCCAGCCAAGGGGGGGGCGCTTTCTACGAGCAGTACTTC CASQGGGAFYEQYF
16 TRBJ2-6 - TRBV5-6 - TGTGCCAGCAGCTTGGGAGGCGGGCGCGGGGCCAACGTCCTGACTTTC CASSLGGGRGANVLTF
14 TRBJ1-6 - TRBV7-2 - TGTGCCAGCAGACTTAGGAGGAGCAATTCACCCCTCCACTTT CASRLRRSNSPLHF
12 TRBJ2-1 - TRBV12-3/TRBV12-4 many TGTGCCAGCAGTTTCGGACAGAAAGAGCAGTTCTTC CASSFGQKEQFF
13 TRBJ1-4 - TRBV7-3 - TGTGCCAGCAGCTCTATACAGGGCGGAAAACTGTTTTTT CASSSIQGGKLFF
14 TRBJ2-1 TRBD2 TRBV12-3/TRBV12-4 - TGTGCCAGCAGGATGACTAGCGGGACGTACGAGCAGTTCTTC CASRMTSGTYEQFF
13 TRBJ1-1 TRBD1 TRBV5-1 - TGCGCCAGCAGCTGGGGACAGGGGTCTGAAGCTTTCTTT CASSWGQGSEAFF
15 TRBJ2-5 - TRBV27 - TGTGCCAGCAGAATCGGGACGGCGGCAATAGAGACCCAGTACTTC CASRIGTAAIETQYF
12 TRBJ1-4 - TRBV6-5 - TGTGCCAGCAGACCACCTCGGGGCAAACTGTTTTTT CASRPPRGKLFF
17 TRBJ2-6 - TRBV7-2 - TGTGCCGGCAGCTTGGGCAGGGCCCTTACTGGGGCCAACGTCCTGACTTTC CAGSLGRALTGANVLTF
14 TRBJ2-4 - TRBV6-2/TRBV6-3 - TGTGCCAGCAGTCCCCGGGATCCCAAAAACATTCAGTACTTC CASSPRDPKNIQYF
16 TRBJ2-3 TRBD2 TRBV6-4 - TGTGCCAGCAGCGAAACTAGCGGGGGGGCGGAGGATACGCAGTATTTT CASSETSGGAEDTQYF
16 TRBJ2-7 TRBD2 TRBV11-3 - TGTGCCAGCAGCTCCCCTTGGGGGGGGGGCTCCTACGAGCAGTACTTC CASSSPWGGGSYEQYF
13 TRBJ2-3 - TRBV19 - TGTGCCAGTAATTGGGGGCGGGAAGATACGCAGTATTTT CASNWGREDTQYF
14 TRBJ1-2 TRBD1 TRBV5-1 - TGCGCCAGCAGCTTTATACAGGGGTCGGGCGGCTACACCTTC CASSFIQGSGGYTF
15 TRBJ2-7 TRBD1 TRBV5-1 - TGCGCCAGCAGCCTGCGGACAGGGGGTGAAGACGAGCAGTACTTC CASSLRTGGEDEQYF
13 TRBJ1-1 TRBD1 TRBV5-1 - TGCGCCAGCAGCCACGGGACAGGGGTTGAAGCTTTCTTT CASSHGTGVEAFF
16 TRBJ2-3 TRBD2 TRBV11-2 - TGTGCCAGCAGCCCTCAATGGACTAGAAGCTCAGATACGCAGTATTTT CASSPQWTRSSDTQYF
19 TRBJ2-1 - TRBV7-2 few TGTGCCAGCAGCTTAGGAGGGGGTGTAGTAACAAGCTCCTACAATGAGCAGTTCTTC CASSLGGGVVTSSYNEQFF
14 TRBJ1-2 - TRBV9 - TGTGCCAGCAGCACCAGGGGCCTCAACTATGGCTACACCTTC CASSTRGLNYGYTF
14 TRBJ2-3 TRBD1 TRBV12-3/TRBV12-4 - TGTGCCAGCAGTTTTGGGGACAGATCAGATACGCAGTATTTT CASSFGDRSDTQYF
13 TRBJ1-1 - TRBV9 - TGTGCCAGCAGCGTAGAACGGAACACTGAAGCTTTCTTT CASSVERNTEAFF
15 TRBJ2-7 - TRBV3-1 once TGTGCCAGCAGCAGGACGGGGACACCCGCCTACGAGCAGTACTTC CASSRTGTPAYEQYF
15 TRBJ2-3 - TRBV7-2 - TGTGCCAGCAGCTTAGCAGACCGGCCTACAGATACGCAGTATTTT CASSLADRPTDTQYF
15 TRBJ2-5 TRBD2 TRBV7-6 - TGTGCCAGCGGCCAGACTAGCGGGGGGGAGCAGACCCAGTACTTC CASGQTSGGEQTQYF
13 TRBJ2-1 - TRBV4-2 - TGTGCCAGCAGCCAAGAGACTGCCAGGGAGCAGTTCTTC CASSQETAREQFF
17 TRBJ2-4 - TRBV24-1 - TGTGCCACCAGTGATTTTAACAGGGGGAGCGGGAAAGCCATTCAGTACTTC CATSDFNRGSGKAIQYF
16 TRBJ2-1 - TRBV7-2 few TGTGCCAGCAGCTTACAAGGGGTAAGCTCCTACAATGAGCAGTTCTTC CASSLQGVSSYNEQFF
13 TRBJ1-5 - TRBV2 - TGTGCCAGCAGCGGACAGAGGATGCGGCCCCAGCATTTT CASSGQRMRPQHF